This TCR beta chain was sequenced during a study of cytomegalovirus exposure and HLA in healthy donors. Study findings and constraints: Published work reported that the classifier diagnosed cytomegalovirus status with high specificity and sensitivity. Three of the chains that were CMV-associated were confirmed in vitro to be specific for CMV antigens.

Remarks on this clone: The antigen remains undetermined.

Some clones are missing from TCRdb's copy, which holds only in-frame ones; the method was immunoSEQ multiplex PCR. This sample carries fewer than 200,000 clones, roughly nine tenths of them seen once, and the ten largest clones take approximately 2.9%. The germline CDR1 and CDR2 sequences are MNHNS and SASEGT. This CDR3 has 14 amino acids. V lost 10 bases, J lost 2 bases, and 17 bases lay in between. Sequencing input: PBMCs. This chain links TRBV6-1 with TRBJ1-1, with D possibly TRBD1 on 5 matching bases. The TCR was taken from a woman under 30 in good health and CMV-seropositive. CDR3 bases: TGTGCCACGGGAGTGGGACGGAAAAACACTGAAGCTTTCTTT. It is translated as CATGVGRKNTEAFF.